The entry below describes one TCR beta chain. Its antigen remains unidentified. Base qualities are not recorded, but no much larger clone differs from it by a single base. The data belong to a study of blood T cell repertoires in COVID-19 (TCRdb year 2020). Looking at the study overall: The collaborator samples originated in the United States, Italy and Spain and spanned the acute and convalescent phases of COVID-19. The material from the prospective study consisted of cDNA or gDNA derived from T cells, B-cell-depleted T cells, or PBMCs. The dataset comprised deeply sampled blood TCRbeta repertoires from subjects exposed to, actively infected with, or recovered from COVID-19. A freely available public database, intended as a resource for researchers studying the immune response to SARS-CoV-2, is where the repertoires were released. Samples came from the ongoing ImmuneRACE study (first 160 participants) plus 1,254 subjects from 6 global collaborators. A de-identified subject ID, COVID-19 status, age in years and sex were almost always included in the sample metadata. Where HLA class I and class II types were available, the types were taken from metadata supplied by the sample provider, not from assay-based typing. Overall study outcomes, separate from this receptor: The quantity of clinical and demographic metadata differed by source and by participant and was supplied without curation.

Germline trimming amounts to 0 bases on V and 7 bases on J, with 6 as the count of junction bases outside the gene matches. The CDR3 contains 15 residues, cysteine and phenylalanine counted. Only the CDR3 part of the read is kept: 45 bases, read in frame from the first base. CDR1 and CDR2 were assigned from the germline V gene as SGHRS and YFSETQ. The immunoSEQ Assay, a bias-controlled multiplex PCR, was used to amplify TCRbeta CDR3 regions from genomic DNA. The authors' analysis ran thus. The number of nucleated cells in each sample was estimated by amplification of reference gene primers within the assay. To quantify the absolute abundance of each unique TCRbeta CDR3 rearrangement, sequence reads were collapsed and filtered. Productive Simpson clonality was computed per sample as the square root of Simpson's diversity index over productive rearrangements. This immuneACCESS table, as held by TCRdb, lists in-frame sequences with V and J called but not all clones. Of the missing ones, under half trace to an unresolved V gene in checked studies; the others have no known cause. V and J calls plus clone size are reproduced from that table; the DNA served to infer D and trimming. A total of 100,000 to 150,000 clones appear in this sample, approximately 71% of them only once. Around 2% of the sample belongs to the ten largest clones.

Whole blood was collected in K2EDTA tubes by collaborating institutions according to the institutions' own protocols. Collaborator samples were shipped for TCRbeta analysis as frozen whole blood, isolated PBMCs, or DNA extracted from either sample type. The rearrangement combines TRBV5-1 with TRBJ2-1, with TRBD1 identical over 8 junction bases. Sample: peripheral blood. The receptor was isolated from a woman between 65 and 79 years old with acute or convalescent COVID-19. The CDR3 region reads CASSLVQGAGNEQFF. The sequenced DNA: TGCGCCAGCAGCTTGGTTCAGGGGGCGGGTAATGAGCAGTTCTTC. The variable domain in full, with residues beyond the CDR3 obtained from the reference TRBV5-1 and TRBJ2-1 genes, is KAGVTQTPRYLIKTRGQQVTLSCSPISGHRSVSWYQQTPGQGLQFLFEYFSETQRNKGNFPGRFSGRQFSNSRSEMNVSTLELGDSALYLCASSLVQGAGNEQFFGPGTRLTVL.